The rows below give T cell receptor beta chains drawn from one sample of a study of tumor-infiltrating lymphocytes in primary liver carcinoma. TCRdb re-derived calls from the multiplex PCR reads in MiXCR, one entry per CDR3 protein. The sample lists about 320,000 distinct CDR3 sequences, 65% occurring once. The specimen was peripheral blood. The receptor source for this set is a middle-aged man with primary liver carcinoma and hepatitis B virus infection. CDR3s include the opening cysteine and the closing phenylalanine or tryptophan. D genes are given only for firm matches. A row's size may be missing; if present it is once, few, many or a size class.

abundance	v_gene	j_gene	d_gene	CDR3nt	CDR3aa
-	TRBV30	TRBJ2-5	-	TGTGCCTGGAGGGCCGGCGGGACCCAGTACTTC	CAWRAGGTQYF
many	TRBV29-1	TRBJ2-2	-	TGCAGCGTTGAAGATGTCCAGAACACCGGGGAGCTGTTTTTT	CSVEDVQNTGELFF
-	TRBV11-2	TRBJ2-7	-	TGTGCCAGCAGAAGGGGACAAGGGTCTGGTGAGCAGTATTTC	CASRRGQGSGEQYF
few	TRBV7-9	TRBJ2-7	-	TGTGCCAGCAGCTTAGCGGAGGTGAGGGAGCAGTACTTC	CASSLAEVREQYF
-	TRBV11-2	TRBJ2-2	-	TGTGCCGGCAGCTTAGTAACATACACTGGGGAGCTGTTTTTT	CAGSLVTYTGELFF
many	TRBV29-1	TRBJ2-1	-	TGCAGTTCTTCCTCAGCCTACAATGAGCAGTTCTTC	CSSSSAYNEQFF
-	TRBV4-2	TRBJ2-4	-	TGTGCCAGCGGCCATCTTCGAGGCGGGGGCGCCCCCGGAGCCAAAAACATTCAGTACTTC	CASGHLRGGGAPGAKNIQYF
-	TRBV30	TRBJ2-2	-	TGTGCCCGGTCGGGGCGTATAGCGAACACTTGGGAGCTGTTTTTT	CARSGRIANTWELFF
many	TRBV6-1	TRBJ2-7	-	TGTGCCAGCGGCCGGGACCCGACCTACGAGCAGTACTTC	CASGRDPTYEQYF
many	TRBV12-3/TRBV12-4	TRBJ2-1	-	TGTGCCAGCAGTTTTACCTGGGACAATGAGCAGTTCTTC	CASSFTWDNEQFF
-	TRBV7-9	TRBJ2-7	TRBD1	TGTGCCAGCAGGCAACAGGGGGCGAGTTACGAGCAGTACTTC	CASRQQGASYEQYF
-	TRBV11-1	TRBJ2-4	-	TGTACCAGCAGCCGACTGGGCGGTGGGGACATTCATTACTTC	CTSSRLGGGDIHYF
once	TRBV2	TRBJ2-5	TRBD2	TGTGCCAGCAGTCGCCTAGCGGCCGGCTACGAGACCCAGTACTTC	CASSRLAAGYETQYF
once	TRBV11-1	TRBJ1-6	-	TGTGCCAGCAGCCGGACGCCGGTTTTACCCCTCCACTTT	CASSRTPVLPLHF
-	TRBV5-4	TRBJ2-2	TRBD1	TGTGCCAGCAGCTTTACAGGGGGCCGAGACGTGGAGCTGTTTTTT	CASSFTGGRDVELFF
few	TRBV18	TRBJ2-7	-	TGTGCCAGCTCACCACCGACTAGCGAGCAGTACTTC	CASSPPTSEQYF
-	TRBV7-3	TRBJ2-1	TRBD2	TGTGCCAGAGGGCTAGCGGGAGGGCTGTGTGAGCAGTTCTTC	CARGLAGGLCEQFF
-	TRBV7-9	TRBJ2-5	TRBD1	TGTGCCAGCAGACACAGGGGGTCGGAGACCCGGTACTTC	CASRHRGSETRYF
medium-sized	TRBV11-2	TRBJ2-4	-	TGTGCCAGCAGTTTAGTCATAGGGGCGATGGAAAACATTCAGTACTTC	CASSLVIGAMENIQYF
-	TRBV7-9	TRBJ2-5	TRBD2	TGTGCCAGTAGCCGACCGACTAGCGGGATATCGGCAGAGACCCAGTACTTC	CASSRPTSGISAETQYF
-	TRBV30	TRBJ1-1	-	TGTGCCTGGAGTGTTAACCGGGGTAAAGGCGCTGAAGCTTTCTTT	CAWSVNRGKGAEAFF
-	TRBV30	TRBJ1-5	-	TGTGCCTGGAGTACCCATGGTGCCGGGCAGCCCCAGCATTTT	CAWSTHGAGQPQHF
-	TRBV6-5	TRBJ2-1	-	TGTGCCAGCAGTAGGGCCCGTCCGGGTAGCTCCTACAATGAGCGGTTCTTC	CASSRARPGSSYNERFF
many	TRBV6-7	TRBJ2-5	-	TGTGCCAGCAGTCGCCGACTGTTGGGGGGAGAAGAGACCCAGTACTTC	CASSRRLLGGEETQYF
many	TRBV12-3/TRBV12-4	TRBJ1-2	-	TGTGCCAGCAGTCCGACAGGTCCAACTAACTATGGCTACACCTTC	CASSPTGPTNYGYTF
few	TRBV7-9	TRBJ1-3	-	TGTGCCAGCAGCTTAACGGCGGTCTCTGGAAACACCATATATTTT	CASSLTAVSGNTIYF
-	TRBV6-5	TRBJ1-2	TRBD1	TGTGCCAGCAAGAAGGGACAGCTGAACTATGGCTACACCTTC	CASKKGQLNYGYTF
many	TRBV12-3/TRBV12-4	TRBJ2-1	TRBD2	TGTGCCAGCAGTCCGGGACTAGCGGGAGGATGGGAGCAGTTCTTC	CASSPGLAGGWEQFF
-	TRBV7-9	TRBJ1-2	-	TGTGCCAGCAGCTTCGGACAGAGTGAGAACTATGGCTACACCTTC	CASSFGQSENYGYTF
-	TRBV11-1	TRBJ2-2	TRBD2	TGTGCCAACAGCTTAGCGGGAGGACCGAACACCGGGGAGCTGTTTTTT	CANSLAGGPNTGELFF
-	TRBV11-2	TRBJ2-5	TRBD2	TGTGCCAGCAGACCAGGACTAGCGGGAAACCAAGAGACCCAGTACTTC	CASRPGLAGNQETQYF
-	TRBV11-2	TRBJ2-7	-	TGCGCCAGCAGCTTAAGGCCTAGCGAGTTATCGAGCTACGAGCTGTACTTC	CASSLRPSELSSYELYF
-	TRBV7-8	TRBJ2-5	TRBD1	TGTGCCAGCAGCTTAGCGGGGACAGGTACCCAGACCCAGTACTTC	CASSLAGTGTQTQYF
-	TRBV24-1	TRBJ2-7	TRBD2	TGTGCCACTGCTAGCGGGCCTTACGAGCAGTACTTC	CATASGPYEQYF
once	TRBV5-4	TRBJ2-1	TRBD1	TGTGCCAACAGACCGGACAGGGGCAATGAGCAGTTCTTC	CANRPDRGNEQFF
once	TRBV30	TRBJ2-2	-	TGTGCCTGGAACACCGGATCCCCCAACACCGGGGAGCTGTTTTTT	CAWNTGSPNTGELFF
-	TRBV10-2	TRBJ1-1	-	TGCGCCAGCAGTGACGAGCCCGTCACTGAAGCTTTCTTT	CASSDEPVTEAFF
-	TRBV6-5	TRBJ1-2	TRBD1	TGTGCCAACAGGCGAGACAGGGAGGATGGCTACACCTTC	CANRRDREDGYTF
-	TRBV11-1	TRBJ2-7	-	TGTGCCGGCAGCTTCGTGACACCCGGGGGCTACGAGCAGTACTTC	CAGSFVTPGGYEQYF
-	TRBV28	TRBJ2-7	-	TGTTCCAGCAGTTTTTATCCAGGATCAAGCTACGAGCAGTACTTC	CSSSFYPGSSYEQYF
once	TRBV4-3	TRBJ2-1	TRBD2	TGTGCCAGCAACCAAGGGGCTAGCGGAGGTACCGAGCAGTTCTTC	CASNQGASGGTEQFF
many	TRBV6-5	TRBJ2-2	-	TGTGCCAGCAGGGACTTTAACACCGGGGAGCTGTTTTTT	CASRDFNTGELFF
many	TRBV11-1	TRBJ2-7	-	TGTGCCAGCAGCTTAGCGGCGGGCATACCATCCTACGAGCAGTACTTC	CASSLAAGIPSYEQYF
-	TRBV28	TRBJ1-2	TRBD1	TGTGCCAGCAGTCGGCCAGGGGGGGACTATGACTACACCTTC	CASSRPGGDYDYTF
-	TRBV11-1	TRBJ2-2	TRBD1	TGTGTCAGCAGTTTCGACAGGGCCTGGACCGGGGAGCTGTTTTTT	CVSSFDRAWTGELFF
many	TRBV6-1	TRBJ2-1	TRBD2	TGTGCGGGAAGGGGTAGCGGGAGTTTCAATGAGCAGTTCTTC	CAGRGSGSFNEQFF
-	TRBV4-1	TRBJ2-1	-	TGCGCCAGTAGCCAAGTGTCGGGTGCGCCGTTCTTC	CASSQVSGAPFF
once	TRBV6-6	TRBJ2-1	TRBD1	TGTGCCAGCAGTTACGGTGACAGGGTGGGTGAGCGGTTCTTC	CASSYGDRVGERFF
-	TRBV5-1	TRBJ2-7	TRBD1	TGCGCCAGCAGCTTGGGGGTCGACAGGGGGGTCTACGAGCAGTACTTC	CASSLGVDRGVYEQYF
-	TRBV4-1	TRBJ1-5	-	TGCGCCAGCGGCCAAGCGGAACAGGGCGATCAGCCCCAGCATTTT	CASGQAEQGDQPQHF
many	TRBV29-1	TRBJ2-3	TRBD2	TGCAGCGTTGAAGATCCGTGGACCAAGGCGGGAGGCACAGATACGCAGTATTTT	CSVEDPWTKAGGTDTQYF
-	TRBV6-5	TRBJ1-6	TRBD1	TGTGCCAGCAGTTACGGGGGACAGGGAGGCTCACCCCTCCACTTT	CASSYGGQGGSPLHF
many	TRBV4-3	TRBJ2-1	TRBD2	TGCGCCAGCAGCCAAGAGGTGAGCGGGAGTAGCTACAATGAGCAGTTCTTC	CASSQEVSGSSYNEQFF